This record covers a single T cell receptor beta chain. The data were obtained in a study of preoperative IRX-2 immunotherapy in early breast cancer. Unmatched junction bases numbered 5, after V lost 3 bases and J lost 1 base. The CDR3 consists of 15 residues. CDR1 SGHAT and CDR2 FQNNGV come from the germline V gene. Repertoires were generated with immunoSEQ multiplex PCR, while TCRdb's copy carries only in-frame clones and drops some. The sample has about 43,000 clones, about 94% seen once. The treatment denotes: preoperative locoregional IRX-2 cytokine immunotherapy. Preoperative locoregional IRX-2 cytokine immunotherapy was tested in the phase Ib source study.

Material: tumor tissue, obtained after IRX-2 immunotherapy. The chain uses TRBV11-2 and TRBJ1-2; 7 nucleotides align to TRBD1. The TCR originated in a human donor with breast cancer. CDR3 nucleotides: TGTGCCAGCAGCTTTTGGGACAGCCTTAACTATGGCTACACCTTC. It specifies CASSFWDSLNYGYTF.